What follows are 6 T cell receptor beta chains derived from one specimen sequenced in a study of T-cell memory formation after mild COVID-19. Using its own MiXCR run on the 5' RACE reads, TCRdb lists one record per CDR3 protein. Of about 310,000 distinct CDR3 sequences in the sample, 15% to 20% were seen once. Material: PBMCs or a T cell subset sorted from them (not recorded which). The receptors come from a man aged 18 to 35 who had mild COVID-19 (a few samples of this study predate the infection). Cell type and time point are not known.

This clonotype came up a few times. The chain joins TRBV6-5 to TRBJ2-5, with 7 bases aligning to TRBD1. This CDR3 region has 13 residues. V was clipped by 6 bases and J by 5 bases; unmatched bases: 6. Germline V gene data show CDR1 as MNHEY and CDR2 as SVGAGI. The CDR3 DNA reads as TGTGCCAGCAGCCCCAGGGGGACGGAGACCCAGTACTTC. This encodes CASSPRGTETQYF.

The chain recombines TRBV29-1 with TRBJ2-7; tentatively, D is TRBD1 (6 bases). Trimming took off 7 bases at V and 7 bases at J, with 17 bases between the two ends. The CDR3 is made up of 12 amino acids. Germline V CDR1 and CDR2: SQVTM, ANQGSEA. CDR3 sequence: CSAWDTFGEQYF. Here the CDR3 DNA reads TGCAGCGCTTGGGACACCTTCGGGGAGCAGTACTTC.

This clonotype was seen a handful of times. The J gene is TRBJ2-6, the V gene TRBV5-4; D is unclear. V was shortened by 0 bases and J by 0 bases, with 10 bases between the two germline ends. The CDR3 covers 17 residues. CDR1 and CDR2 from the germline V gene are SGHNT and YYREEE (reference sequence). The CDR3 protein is CASSLGPAASGANVLTF. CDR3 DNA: TGTGCCAGCAGCTTGGGACCAGCAGCCTCTGGGGCCAACGTCCTGACTTTC.

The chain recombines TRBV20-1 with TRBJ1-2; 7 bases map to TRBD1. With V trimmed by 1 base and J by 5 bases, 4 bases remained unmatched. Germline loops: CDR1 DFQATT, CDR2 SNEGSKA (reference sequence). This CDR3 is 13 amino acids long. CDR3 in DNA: TGCAGTGCTAGAGCGGGACAGATATATGGCTACACCTTC. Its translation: CSARAGQIYGYTF.

The CDR3 loop reads CSAAGSDQPQHF. The CDR3 nucleotides are TGCAGTGCAGCCGGGAGTGATCAGCCCCAGCATTTT. The V and J genes are TRBV20-1 and TRBJ1-5; no reliable D call. The V end lost 6 bases, the J end lost 5 bases, and 11 bases lay between the germline ends. The CDR3 runs to 12 residues. Germline loops: CDR1 DFQATT, CDR2 SNEGSKA (reference sequence).

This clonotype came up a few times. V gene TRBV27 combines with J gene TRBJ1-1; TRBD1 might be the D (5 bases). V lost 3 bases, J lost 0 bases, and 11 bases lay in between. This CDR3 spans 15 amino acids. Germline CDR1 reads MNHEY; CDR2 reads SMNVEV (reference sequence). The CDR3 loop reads CASSLRGGLNTEAFF. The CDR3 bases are TGTGCCAGCAGTTTGAGGGGAGGCCTGAACACTGAAGCTTTCTTT.